This T cell receptor beta chain appears in the sequencing data of a study of shared clonotypes between healthy human individuals. Findings and limits, study-wide: In a few donors, around 4.8% of naive CD4 clonotypes appeared in common. The diversity represented, both genetic and in exposure history, was limited by few donors.

The assay was immunoSEQ multiplex PCR, and TCRdb's table has in-frame clones only and misses some. The table shows over a million clones, with approximately 98.5% occurring only once. For this clone: Its antigen is unidentified.

CDR1 is SGHTA and CDR2 is FQGTGA in the germline V gene. The V and J ends lost 2 bases and 3 bases, in that order; junction bases with no gene match: 8. The CDR3 has 17 amino acids. Sequencing input: naive CD4+ T cells sorted from blood. Subset indicated: CD45RA+ positively selected. The receptor's source is a young man in good health. The V call is TRBV7-3, the J call TRBJ2-3, with 10 bases lining up with TRBD2. The CDR3: CASSLRVAGGLTDTQYF. The CDR3 bases are TGTGCCAGCAGCTTACGAGTAGCGGGAGGTTTAACAGATACGCAGTATTTT. The entire variable domain, with the rest obtained from reference TRBV7-3 and TRBJ2-3, is as follows: GAGVSQTPSNKVTEKGKYVELRCDPISGHTALYWYRQSLGQGPEFLIYFQGTGAADDSGLPNDRFFAVRPEGSVSTLKIQRTERGDSAVYLCASSLRVAGGLTDTQYFGPGTRLTVL.